This TCR beta chain was sequenced in a study of PD-1 blockade in classical Hodgkin lymphoma. Produced via immunoSEQ multiplex PCR; TCRdb's table is partial and in-frame only. The sample consists of 46,000 or so clones, roughly 80% of them appearing once. This CDR3 is built from 15 residues. Germline V gives CDR1 MNHEY, CDR2 SMNVEV (reference sequence). Trimming took off 5 bases at V and 5 bases at J, with 16 bases between the two ends. No patient escaped relapse after autologous stem cell transplantation, and brentuximab vedotin exposure varied. The TCR was taken from a human donor with classical Hodgkin lymphoma. This material consisted of peripheral blood mononuclear cells (PBMCs), taken before the second cycle of nivolumab. The genes are TRBV27 and TRBJ2-1; a possible D gene is TRBD2 (6 bases). The CDR3 coding sequence is TGTGCCAGCAGTCCCTCGGGCTCGGGGGACAATGAGCAGTTCTTC. Translated: CASSPSGSGDNEQFF.